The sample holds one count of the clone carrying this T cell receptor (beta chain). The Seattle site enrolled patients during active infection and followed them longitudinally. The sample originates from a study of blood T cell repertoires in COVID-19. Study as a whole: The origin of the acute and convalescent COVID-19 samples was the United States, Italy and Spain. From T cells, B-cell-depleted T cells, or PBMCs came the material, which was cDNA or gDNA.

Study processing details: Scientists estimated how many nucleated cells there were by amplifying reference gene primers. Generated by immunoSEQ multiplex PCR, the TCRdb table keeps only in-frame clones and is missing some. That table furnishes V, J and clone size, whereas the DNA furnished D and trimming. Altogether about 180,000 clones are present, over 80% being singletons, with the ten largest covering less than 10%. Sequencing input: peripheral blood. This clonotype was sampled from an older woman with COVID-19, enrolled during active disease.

This CDR3 is CSVVDGTGNTEAFF. In DNA form, the CDR3 reads TGCAGCGTTGTTGACGGGACAGGGAACACTGAAGCTTTCTTT. The chain recombines TRBV29-1 with TRBJ1-1, with TRBD1 matching 8 bases. The V gene end was trimmed by 4 bases and the J gene end by 1 base; junction bases not matched to a gene: 5. Germline lookup yields CDR1 SQVTM and CDR2 ANQGSEA. This CDR3 comprises 14 residues.